The 27 T cell receptor beta chains given below trace back to one sample, sequenced in a study of CXCR3-negative and CXCR3-positive naive CD8 T cells. These receptors are not linked to any known antigen. All TRB cDNA libraries came from 5' RACE performed with UMI labels. From its re-call of the 5' RACE reads, TCRdb lists each CDR3 protein once, without DNA. With just under 6,000 distinct CDR3 sequences in the sample, the ten largest clones hold about 1.7%. Study observations and caveats: Hydrophobicity was higher for TRB CDR3s found in CXCR3-positive naive cells than in CXCR3-negative naive cells.

Sequenced: naive CXCR3+ CD8+ T cells from blood. The subset was: CD45RO-CCR7+CD27+CD95- naive CD8+ T cells expressing CXCR3 (TNR3+). The receptors were gathered from a human donor in good health. Some clones in this sample may be carry-over from other donors' samples.

The rearrangement links TRBV29-1 to TRBJ1-2. The CDR3 consists of 13 residues. Per germline, CDR1 SQVTM and CDR2 ANQGSEA. CDR3 loop: CSVADGLGYGYTF. The whole variable domain, remainder taken from reference TRBV29-1 and TRBJ1-2, is SAVISQKPSRDICQRGTSLTIQCQVDSQVTMMFWYRQQPGQSLTLIATANQGSEATYESGFVIDKFPISRPNLTFSTLTVSNMSPEDSSIYLCSVADGLGYGYTFGSGTRLTVV.

The chain employs TRBV29-1 and TRBJ2-1. This CDR3 has 11 amino acids. CDR1 and CDR2 (germline): SQVTM, ANQGSEA. CDR3 protein: CSGDLYNEQFF.

The rearrangement uses TRBV7-8 and TRBJ2-7; TCRdb's D call of TRBD1 is untestable without DNA. Germline V gene lookup returns CDR1 SGHVS and CDR2 FQNEAQ. The CDR3 is 14 amino acids. The chain's CDR3 is CASSLAGPTVEQYF.

Judged by frequency, this clonotype is medium-sized. This chain uses TRBV5-1 with TRBJ2-5; TCRdb selects TRBD2, and the lack of DNA leaves this call unchecked. The germline gives CDR1 SGHRS, CDR2 YFSETQ. This CDR3 region has 14 residues. The CDR3 sequence: CASSTGTAVLSEYF. Filled out from reference TRBV5-1 and TRBJ2-5, the complete variable domain reads KAGVTQTPRYLIKTRGQQVTLSCSPISGHRSVSWYQQTPGQGLQFLFEYFSETQRNKGNFPGRFSGRQFSNSRSEMNVSTLELGDSALYLCASSTGTAVLSEYFGPGTRLLVL.

This chain links TRBV4-1 with TRBJ2-1; TCRdb reports TRBD2, a call that lacks DNA to check it against. The germline V gene encodes CDR1 MGHRA and CDR2 YSYEKL. CDR3 length: 13 amino acids. CDR3 region: CASSQEKGLEQFF.

The V call is TRBV12-5, the J call TRBJ1-4. The CDR3 has 13 residues. Germline CDR1 reads LGHNT; CDR2 reads FRNRAP. CDR3 in amino acids: CASGLVPNEKLFF.

This chain uses TRBV9 with TRBJ2-3; with no DNA, the TCRdb D assignment of TRBD2 cannot be verified. CDR1 and CDR2 (germline): SGDLS, YYNGEE. CDR3 size: 14 residues. CDR3: CASSVERSTDTQYF.

Its frequency marks this clonotype as medium-sized. The chain couples TRBV27 to TRBJ1-5; the TCRdb call, TRBD1, lacks DNA for checking. Per germline, CDR1 MNHEY and CDR2 SMNVEV (reference sequence). The CDR3 length is 16 residues. This CDR3 is CASSFLSDPGDQTQHF.

The V gene is TRBV6-2 or TRBV6-3, the J gene TRBJ2-7; lacking DNA, the TRBD1 call made by TCRdb goes unchecked. Germline assignment: CDR1 MNHEY and CDR2 SVGEGT. The CDR3 sequence is 16 residues long. The CDR3 protein is CASSTGGAYPLYEQYF.

This clonotype is deemed medium-sized by its frequency. The chain recombines TRBV29-1 with TRBJ1-2. Germline values: CDR1 SQVTM, CDR2 ANQGSEA. The CDR3 has 13 amino acids. CDR3 protein: CSVGSYGTRGYTF.

In terms of frequency, this clonotype is medium-sized (0.01 to 0.1%). This chain joins TRBV12-3 or TRBV12-4 and TRBJ2-7; TCRdb gives TRBD2 as the D gene, but with no DNA this cannot be confirmed. CDR3 length: 12 amino acids. The CDR3: CASSATSLEQYF.

The chain is built from TRBV9 and TRBJ2-3. The CDR3 totals 14 residues. Germline V CDR1 and CDR2: SGDLS, YYNGEE. The CDR3 reads CASSVDRGTDTQYF.

The CDR3 is CASSQDGQRNYGYTF. The chain recombines TRBV4-1 with TRBJ1-2. The CDR3 has 15 residues. Germline lookup yields CDR1 MGHRA and CDR2 YSYEKL.

This clonotype registers medium-sized by frequency. The chain has TRBV29-1 and TRBJ2-1; TCRdb proposes TRBD2, but this gene call is untestable without DNA. CDR1 and CDR2 (germline): SQVTM, ANQGSEA. The CDR3 covers 15 residues. This CDR3 is CSVEGLAGGPHEQFF.

The chain couples TRBV25-1 to TRBJ1-2. The CDR3 loop spans 14 amino acids. The germline gives CDR1 MGHDK, CDR2 SYGVNS. The CDR3 sequence: CASSESSLNYGYTF.

This chain connects TRBV4-1 to TRBJ1-1. Looked up from germline, CDR1 is MGHRA and CDR2 is YSYEKL. CDR3 length: 14 amino acids. The chain's CDR3 is CASSQDLTDFEAFF.

The chain joins TRBV29-1 to TRBJ2-6; TCRdb picks TRBD1, but there is no DNA to check that call. Germline V CDR1 and CDR2: SQVTM, ANQGSEA. The CDR3 contains 16 residues. The CDR3 protein is CSVPGTGRSGANVLTF.

V usage is TRBV25-1 and J usage is TRBJ1-4. The CDR3 totals 14 residues. CDR1 is MGHDK, CDR2 SYGVNS, per germline. CDR3 protein: CASTAGGSDEKLFF. Looking up the rest from reference TRBV25-1 and TRBJ1-4 gives the full variable domain: EADIYQTPRYLVIGTGKKITLECSQTMGHDKMYWYQQDPGMELHLIHYSYGVNSTEKGDLSSESTVSRIRTEHFPLTLESARPSHTSQYLCASTAGGSDEKLFFGSGTQLSVL.

The rearrangement links TRBV29-1 to TRBJ2-7; as DNA is missing, the TRBD1 call by TCRdb cannot be tested. Germline V gives CDR1 SQVTM, CDR2 ANQGSEA. The CDR3 is made up of 12 amino acids. CDR3 sequence reads: CSVDQGPYEQYF.

The chain joins TRBV6-4 to TRBJ2-3; no DNA is available, so the TRBD1 call from TCRdb remains unchecked. Germline lookup yields CDR1 MRHNA and CDR2 SNTAGT. The CDR3 runs to 15 residues. CDR3 region: CASSPDSFQGDTQYF.

The gene calls are TRBV30 and TRBJ2-7. CDR3 length: 13 residues. Germline CDR1 and CDR2: GTSNPN and SVGIG (reference sequence). CDR3 sequence reads: CAWSVGPGAEQYF.

The chain employs TRBV5-4 and TRBJ2-7; checking the TCRdb D call of TRBD2 is not possible without DNA. The CDR3 covers 16 residues. CDR1 SGHNT and CDR2 YYREEE come from the germline V gene (reference sequence). CDR3 amino acids: CASSPGVAGGSYEQYF.

By frequency, this clonotype is medium-sized. This chain connects TRBV2 to TRBJ2-3; without DNA, the TCRdb call of TRBD2 cannot be checked. This CDR3 is 15 amino acids long. Germline CDR1 reads SNHLY; CDR2 reads FYNNEI. CDR3 protein: CASSLVAGGPNTQYF.

The chain employs TRBV7-9 and TRBJ2-1; TCRdb gives TRBD2 as the D gene, but with no DNA this cannot be confirmed. This CDR3 has 19 amino acids. In germline, CDR1 is SEHNR, CDR2 FQNEAQ (reference sequence). The CDR3 sequence is CASSSTGTSGTSSYNEQFF. Supplemented by reference TRBV7-9 and TRBJ2-1, the full variable domain reads DTGVSQNPRHKITKRGQNVTFRCDPISEHNRLYWYRQTLGQGPEFLTYFQNEAQLEKSRLLSDRFSAERPKGSFSTLEIQRTEQGDSAMYLCASSSTGTSGTSSYNEQFFGPGTRLTVL.

In terms of frequency, this clonotype is medium-sized (0.01 to 0.1%). The chain links TRBV20-1 to TRBJ1-2. Germline CDR1 is DFQATT and CDR2 is SNEGSKA (reference sequence). The CDR3 totals 13 residues. The CDR3 here is CSASSPVVGGYTF.

This chain uses TRBV7-9 with TRBJ2-1; TCRdb returns TRBD2, unconfirmable since there is no DNA. This CDR3 has 19 amino acids. Germline V lookup: CDR1 SEHNR, CDR2 FQNEAQ (reference sequence). The CDR3 is CASSSGTSGSPFDPYEQFF.

Measured by frequency, this clonotype is medium-sized. The chain recombines TRBV9 with TRBJ2-3; TCRdb returns TRBD1, unconfirmable since there is no DNA. CDR1 and CDR2 from the germline V gene are SGDLS and YYNGEE. This CDR3 comprises 14 residues. CDR3 residues: CASSGGDSTDTQYF.